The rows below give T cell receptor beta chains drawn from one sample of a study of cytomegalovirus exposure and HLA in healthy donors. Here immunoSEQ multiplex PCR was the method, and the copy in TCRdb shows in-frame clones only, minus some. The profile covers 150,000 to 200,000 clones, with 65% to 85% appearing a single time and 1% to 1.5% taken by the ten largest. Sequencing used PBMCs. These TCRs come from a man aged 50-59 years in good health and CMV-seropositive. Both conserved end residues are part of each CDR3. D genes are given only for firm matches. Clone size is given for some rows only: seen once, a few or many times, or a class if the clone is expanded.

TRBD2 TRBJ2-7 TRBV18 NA TGTGCCAGCTCACCACCGGGACTAGCGGGAGGGGCCTCCTACGAGCAGTACTTC CASSPPGLAGGASYEQYF
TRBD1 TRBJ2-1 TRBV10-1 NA TGCGCCAGCAGTGGGGACAGGGGAGGCTACAATGAGCAGTTCTTC CASSGDRGGYNEQFF
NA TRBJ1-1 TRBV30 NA TGTGCCTGGAGTGTTCAGGGGAACACTGAAGCTTTCTTT CAWSVQGNTEAFF
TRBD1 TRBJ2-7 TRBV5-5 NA TGTGCCAGCAGCTTGGGACAGGGGAGCTCCTACGAGCAGTACTTC CASSLGQGSSYEQYF
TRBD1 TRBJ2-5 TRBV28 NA TGTGCCAGCAGTCGGACAGGGCCCCAAGAGACCCAGTACTTC CASSRTGPQETQYF
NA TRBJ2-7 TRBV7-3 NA TGTGCCAGCAGCTCACTAGTTTACGAGCAGTACTTC CASSSLVYEQYF
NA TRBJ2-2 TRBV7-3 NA TGTGCCAGCAGCTTAATCGGGGTCGGGGAGCTGTTTTTT CASSLIGVGELFF
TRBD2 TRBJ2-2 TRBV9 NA TGTGCCAGCAGCGAAGGACTAGCGGGAGAGACCGGGGAGCTGTTTTTT CASSEGLAGETGELFF
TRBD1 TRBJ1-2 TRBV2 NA TGTGCCAGCAGTACCGGACAGGAGACTGGCTACACCTTC CASSTGQETGYTF
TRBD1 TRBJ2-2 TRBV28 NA TGTGCCAGCAGCCGGGACAGGGGGCGAGGCGGGGAGCTGTTTTTT CASSRDRGRGGELFF
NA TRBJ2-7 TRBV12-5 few TGTGCTAGTGCCATGGAGGGCTCCTACGAGCAGTACTTC CASAMEGSYEQYF
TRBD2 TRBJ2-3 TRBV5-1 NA TGCGCCAGCAGCTTGGTTTCTAGCGGCGGTGATACGCAGTATTTT CASSLVSSGGDTQYF
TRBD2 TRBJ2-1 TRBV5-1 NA TGCGCCAGCAGCTTGGATACTAGCGTCTCTGAGCAGTTCTTC CASSLDTSVSEQFF
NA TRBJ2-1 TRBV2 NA TGTGCCAGCGGTTTGGGGCGAAGCTCCTACAATGAGCAGTTCTTC CASGLGRSSYNEQFF
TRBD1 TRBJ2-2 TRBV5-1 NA TGCGCCAGCAGCTTGAGGACAGGAAGGAACACCGGGGAGCTGTTTTTT CASSLRTGRNTGELFF
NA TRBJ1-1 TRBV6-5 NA TGTGCCAGCAGTTCTTACACTGAAGCTTTCTTT CASSSYTEAFF
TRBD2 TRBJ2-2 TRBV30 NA TGTGCCTGGACGGGGACTAGTGGGGTCGGGGAGCTGTTTTTT CAWTGTSGVGELFF
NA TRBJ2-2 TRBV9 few TGTGCCAGCAGCGTAGTTCCGACCGGGGAGCTGTTTTTT CASSVVPTGELFF
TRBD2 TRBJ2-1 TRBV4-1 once TGCGCCAGCAGCCAAAGAGCGGGAGCGGAATGGGAGCAGTTCTTC CASSQRAGAEWEQFF
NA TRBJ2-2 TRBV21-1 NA TGTGCCAGCAGCAAAGCAGGACTAGCGGGGGGGCGGGTCACCGGGGAGCTGTTTTTT CASSKAGLAGGRVTGELFF
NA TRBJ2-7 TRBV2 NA TGTGCCAGCAGTGAAGGACGGGGACTGCTCTACGAGCAGTACTTC CASSEGRGLLYEQYF
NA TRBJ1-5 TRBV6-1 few TGTGCCAGCAGACTCGACAGGACCAGCAATCAGCCCCAGCATTTT CASRLDRTSNQPQHF
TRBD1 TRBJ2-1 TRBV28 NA TGTGCCAGCAGTGGGAAGGGACAGGGGTACAATGAGCAGTTCTTC CASSGKGQGYNEQFF
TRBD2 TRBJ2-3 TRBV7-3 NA TGTGCCAGCAGTCTAACGCCTAGCGGGGGTTATACGCAGTATTTT CASSLTPSGGYTQYF
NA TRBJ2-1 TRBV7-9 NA TGTGCCAGCAGATCCAATACCGGGACACCTGAGTTCTTC CASRSNTGTPEFF
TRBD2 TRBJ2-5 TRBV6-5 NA TGTGCCAGCAGTTACTCCGGCGGGAGGGGACAAGAGACCCAGTACTTC CASSYSGGRGQETQYF
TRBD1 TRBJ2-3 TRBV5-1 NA TGCGCCAGCAGCTCACAGGGGTACGGCACAGATACGCAGTATTTT CASSSQGYGTDTQYF
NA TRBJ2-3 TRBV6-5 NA TGTGCCAGCAGTCCCCCGGGGGGCTCAGATACGCAGTATTTT CASSPPGGSDTQYF
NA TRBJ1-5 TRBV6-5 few TGTGCCAGCAGTTACACCTACACTACCAATCAGCCCCAGCATTTT CASSYTYTTNQPQHF
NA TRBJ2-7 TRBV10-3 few TGTGCCATCAGTGACCCGGGGACCTACGAGCAGTACTTC CAISDPGTYEQYF
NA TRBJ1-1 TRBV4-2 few TGTGCCAGCAGCCAAGATATGGGGCGGGAAGCTTTCTTT CASSQDMGREAFF
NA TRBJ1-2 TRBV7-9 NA TGTGCCAGCAGCTTAGTACTAGAAGGAGATGGCTACACCTTC CASSLVLEGDGYTF
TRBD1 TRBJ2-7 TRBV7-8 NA TGTGCCAGCAGCTTAGCGCGGGGACAGGGTTCCTCTGAGCAGTACTTC CASSLARGQGSSEQYF
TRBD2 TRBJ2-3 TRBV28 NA TGTGCCAGCAGTTTCCAAACTAGCGGAATGGGGCTGGGCACAGATACGCAGTATTTT CASSFQTSGMGLGTDTQYF
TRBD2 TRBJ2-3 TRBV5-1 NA TGCGCCAGCAGCTTGCCGGGAGGGATCACAGATACGCAGTATTTT CASSLPGGITDTQYF
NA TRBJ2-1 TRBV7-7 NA TGTGCTAGCAGCTTAGATCGCTACAATGAGCAGTTCTTC CASSLDRYNEQFF
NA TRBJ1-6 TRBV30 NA TGTGCCTGGACAAACCGACAGACAAGCTCCTATAATTCACCCCTCCACTTT CAWTNRQTSSYNSPLHF
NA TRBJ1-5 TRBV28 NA TGTGCCAGCAGTTCCGGCAGGGGAATTTGGAATCAGCCCCAGCATTTT CASSSGRGIWNQPQHF
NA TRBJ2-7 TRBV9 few TGTGCCAGCAGCGGCTACGAGCAGTACTTC CASSGYEQYF
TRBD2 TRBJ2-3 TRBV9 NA TGTGCCAGCAGCCCCAGGACTAGCGGGTTTGGAGATACGCAGTATTTT CASSPRTSGFGDTQYF
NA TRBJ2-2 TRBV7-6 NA TGTGCCAGCAGCCCCCGCCCAACAAACACCGGGGAGCTGTTTTTT CASSPRPTNTGELFF
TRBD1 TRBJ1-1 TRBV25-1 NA TGTGCCAGCAGTGAAAGGGGGACAGGAGCCCATGAAGCTTTCTTT CASSERGTGAHEAFF
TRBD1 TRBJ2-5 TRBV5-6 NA TGTGCCAGCAGCACCTTTACAGGGGATAGAGAGACCCAGTACTTC CASSTFTGDRETQYF
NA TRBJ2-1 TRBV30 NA TGTGCCTGGAATAAGTTCGGCAGGTCCCCATCTAATGAGCAGTTCTTC CAWNKFGRSPSNEQFF
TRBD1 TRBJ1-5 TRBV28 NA TGTGCCACCCTGCCCAGGGGGTTTTATAGCAATCAGCCCCAGCATTTT CATLPRGFYSNQPQHF
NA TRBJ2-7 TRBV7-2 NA TGTGCCAGCAGCCCTAGACAGAGCTCCTACGAGCAGTACTTC CASSPRQSSYEQYF
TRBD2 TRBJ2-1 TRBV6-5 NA TGTGCCAGCAGCAGGACTAGCGGGGGGTACAATGAGCAGTTCTTC CASSRTSGGYNEQFF
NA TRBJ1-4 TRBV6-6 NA TGTGCCAGCAGGACACAGGGCGCAACTAATGAAAAACTGTTTTTT CASRTQGATNEKLFF
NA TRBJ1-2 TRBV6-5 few TGTGCCAGCAGTTACTCCAGTTTGACAGAGAACTATGGCTACACCTTC CASSYSSLTENYGYTF
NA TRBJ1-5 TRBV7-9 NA TGTGCCAGCAGCCCTAGGGGGAGTAGCAATCAGCCCCAGCATTTT CASSPRGSSNQPQHF
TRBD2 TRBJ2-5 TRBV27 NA TGTGCCAGCAGTTTATGGGCTAGCGGGATCGGGCAAGAGACCCAGTACTTC CASSLWASGIGQETQYF
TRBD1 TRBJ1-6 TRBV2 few TGTGCCAGCATCCCGGGAGGGGGCACGGATTCACCCCTCCACTTT CASIPGGGTDSPLHF
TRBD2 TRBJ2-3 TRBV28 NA TGTGCCAGCAGTTTAGCCGGACTAGCGGGGCCAGATACGCAGTATTTT CASSLAGLAGPDTQYF
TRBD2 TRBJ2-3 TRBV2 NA TGTGCCAGCAGCGGGCGGGGGGGGCAAACAGATACGCAGTATTTT CASSGRGGQTDTQYF
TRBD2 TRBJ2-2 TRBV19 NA TGTGCCAGTAGGGAGGCCAGACTAGCTGATTACGCCGGGGAGCTGTTTTTT CASREARLADYAGELFF